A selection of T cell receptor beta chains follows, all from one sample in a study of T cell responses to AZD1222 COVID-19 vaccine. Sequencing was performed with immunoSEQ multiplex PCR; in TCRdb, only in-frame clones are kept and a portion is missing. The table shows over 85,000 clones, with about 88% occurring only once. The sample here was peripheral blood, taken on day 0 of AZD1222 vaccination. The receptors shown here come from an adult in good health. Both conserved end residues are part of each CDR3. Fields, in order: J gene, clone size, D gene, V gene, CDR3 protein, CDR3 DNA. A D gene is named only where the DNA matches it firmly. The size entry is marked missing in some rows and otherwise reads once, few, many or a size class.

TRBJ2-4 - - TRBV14 CASSPNAGGKNIQYF TGTGCCAGCAGCCCCAACGCCGGGGGCAAAAACATTCAGTACTTC
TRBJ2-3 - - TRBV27 CASSFPADTQYF TGTGCCAGCAGTTTCCCGGCAGATACGCAGTATTTT
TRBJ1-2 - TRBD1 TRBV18 CASSLRDSGTYGYTF TGTGCCAGCTCACTCAGGGACAGTGGGACCTATGGCTACACCTTC
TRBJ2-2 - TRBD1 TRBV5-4 CASTRQGIGELFF TGTGCCAGCACTCGACAGGGGATCGGGGAGCTGTTTTTT
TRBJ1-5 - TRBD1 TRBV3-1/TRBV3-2 CASSQGTGVYQPQHF TGTGCCAGCAGCCAAGGGACAGGGGTATATCAGCCCCAGCATTTT
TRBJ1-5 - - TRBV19 CASMTDQQPQHF TGTGCCAGTATGACAGATCAGCAGCCCCAGCATTTT
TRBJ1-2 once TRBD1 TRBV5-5 CASSSGTGFYGYTF TGTGCCAGCAGCTCCGGGACAGGGTTCTATGGCTACACCTTC
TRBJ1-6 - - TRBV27 CASSLGDLGPRIAPLHF TGTGCCAGCAGTTTAGGAGACTTGGGACCGAGAATTGCACCCCTCCACTTT
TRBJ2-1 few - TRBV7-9 CASSLVREQFF TGTGCCAGCAGCTTAGTACGGGAGCAGTTCTTC
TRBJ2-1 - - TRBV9 CASTSGPGGEQFF TGTGCCAGCACTTCGGGCCCCGGTGGTGAGCAGTTCTTC
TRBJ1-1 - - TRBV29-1 CSVATWVNTEAFF TGCAGCGTTGCGACCTGGGTGAACACTGAAGCTTTCTTT
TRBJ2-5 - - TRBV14 CASSPRQGGYGGQYF TGTGCCAGCAGCCCAAGACAGGGAGGATACGGGGGCCAGTACTTC
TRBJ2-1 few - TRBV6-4 CASSDSSGQYEQFF TGTGCCAGCAGTGACTCTTCCGGTCAGTACGAGCAGTTCTTC
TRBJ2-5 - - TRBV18 CASSPLGDSTQYF TGTGCCAGCTCACCACTAGGGGACTCAACCCAGTACTTC
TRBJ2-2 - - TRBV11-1 CASSKITGELFF TGTGCCAGCAGCAAGATAACCGGGGAGCTGTTTTTT
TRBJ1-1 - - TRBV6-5 CASGGELNTEAFF TGTGCCAGCGGAGGAGAACTGAACACTGAAGCTTTCTTT
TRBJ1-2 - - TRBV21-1 CASSARGQQDGYTF TGTGCCAGCAGCGCCCGAGGGCAGCAGGATGGCTACACCTTC
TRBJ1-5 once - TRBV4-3 CASSQDTRSQPQHF TGCGCCAGCAGCCAAGATACCCGCAGCCAGCCCCAGCATTTT
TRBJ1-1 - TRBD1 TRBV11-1 CASSPVTGGNTEAFF TGTGCCAGCAGCCCGGTGACAGGGGGGAACACTGAAGCTTTCTTT
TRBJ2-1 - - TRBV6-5 CASSDGYNEQFF TGTGCCAGCTCGGACGGCTACAATGAGCAGTTCTTC
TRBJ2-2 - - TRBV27 CASSSNGGAAGTGELFF TGTGCCAGCAGTTCCAACGGAGGGGCGGCGGGGACCGGGGAGCTGTTTTTT
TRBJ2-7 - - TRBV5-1 CASSLGSSYEQYF TGCGCCAGCAGCTTGGGCTCTTCCTACGAGCAGTACTTC
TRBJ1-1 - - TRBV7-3 CASSQGRVETTEAFF TGTGCCAGCAGCCAGGGACGGGTGGAGACCACTGAAGCTTTCTTT
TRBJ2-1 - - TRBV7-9 CASSLRGGREYAHNEQFF TGTGCCAGCAGCTTGCGGGGCGGCCGGGAGTATGCACACAATGAGCAGTTCTTC
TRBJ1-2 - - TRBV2 CASSLGQGGYTF TGTGCCAGCAGTCTAGGCCAGGGAGGCTACACCTTC
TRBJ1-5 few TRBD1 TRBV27 CASSSRTGLYSNQPQHF TGTGCCAGCAGTTCCAGGACAGGTCTTTATAGCAATCAGCCCCAGCATTTT
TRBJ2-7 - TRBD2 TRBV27 CASSLLGTSGSLYEQYF TGTGCCAGCAGTTTACTCGGGACTAGCGGGAGTCTATACGAGCAGTACTTC
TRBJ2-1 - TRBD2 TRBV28 CASTGGRWEEQFF TGTGCCAGCACCGGCGGGAGGTGGGAAGAGCAGTTCTTC
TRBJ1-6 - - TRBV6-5 CASSPFGSPLHF TGTGCCAGCAGTCCTTTTGGGTCACCCCTCCACTTT
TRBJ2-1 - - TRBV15 CATSRDTWGGEQFF TGTGCCACCAGCAGAGATACTTGGGGAGGTGAGCAGTTCTTC
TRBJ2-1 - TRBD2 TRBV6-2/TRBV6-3 CASSYSAGVNEQFF TGTGCCAGCAGTTACAGTGCGGGGGTCAATGAGCAGTTCTTC
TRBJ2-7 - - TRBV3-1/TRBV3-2 CASSQGQRSYEQYF TGTGCCAGCAGCCAAGGACAGCGTAGCTACGAGCAGTACTTC
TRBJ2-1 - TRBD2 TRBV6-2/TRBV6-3 CASSLAGGRYEQFF TGTGCCAGCAGTTTAGCGGGAGGCCGCTATGAGCAGTTCTTC
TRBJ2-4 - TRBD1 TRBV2 CASSEPTGVGAKNIQYF TGTGCCAGCAGTGAACCAACAGGGGTTGGAGCCAAAAACATTCAGTACTTC
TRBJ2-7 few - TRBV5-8 CASSLVVLVGEQYF TGTGCCAGCAGCCTGGTAGTCCTTGTAGGAGAGCAGTACTTC